The T cell receptor beta chain described here comes from a study of CD8+ T cells in alopecia areata. Sequencing used cDNA as its template, made by extracting RNA and reverse transcribing it. Produced via immunoSEQ multiplex PCR; TCRdb's table is partial and in-frame only. The sample lists about 100,000 clones; about 60% were seen once. Specimens obtained from alopecia areata patients comprised lesional scalp punch biopsies and peripheral blood. From PBMCs, CD4+ and CD8+ T cells were sorted. The CDR3 is 17 amino acids. The ends lost 5 bases at V and 6 bases at J; junction bases unmatched: 14. The germline V gene has CDR1 SEHNR and CDR2 FQNEAQ (reference sequence). Comment on this clone: No antigen is known for it.

Study outcomes and limitations: Especially in alopecia totalis/universalis, lesional scalp showed greater clonality than normal scalp did.

This chain connects TRBV7-9 to TRBJ2-1, with 9 positions matching TRBD2. The receptor comes from a human donor with alopecia areata. The source material was NKG2D-low CD8+ T cells sorted from blood. The chain's CDR3 is CASSPRIGREGGNEQFF. The CDR3 bases are TGTGCCAGCAGCCCTCGTATCGGGCGGGAGGGTGGCAATGAGCAGTTCTTC.